This note documents a single T cell receptor (beta chain) sequence. As yet, its antigen is unknown. These data originate in a study of shared clonotypes between healthy human individuals. Broader study findings: The generation probabilities recorded for non-shared clonotypes fell below those of clonotypes shared by all four donors.

The assay was carried out at the deep level. Produced via immunoSEQ multiplex PCR; TCRdb's table is partial and in-frame only. Here the sample spans fewer than 850,000 clones, 80% to 95% being singletons. Donors comprised only Caucasian adults living in Nashville, Tennessee. In CD8 memory, CD45RO+ cells were put together with CCR7-negative CD45RA+ TemRA cells. Trimming removed 11 bases at V and 0 bases at J, with 14 bases between. The CDR3 loop spans 13 amino acids. Germline CDR1 and CDR2: MDHEN and SYDVKM. The sequenced sample consisted of memory CD8+ T cells from PBMCs. As to subset: CD45RO+ cells pooled with CCR7-negative TemRA cells. The chain is built from TRBV28 and TRBJ2-7, with no clear D. The sequence derives from a man aged 18 to 29 in good health. Some clones in this sample may be carry-over from other donors' samples. CDR3 DNA sequence: TGTGCCGTGTCCCATGTCTTCTCCTACGAGCAGTACTTC. Its translation is CAVSHVFSYEQYF.